The 24 T cell receptor beta chains in this list originate from one sample, sequenced in a study of monozygotic twins with inflammatory bowel disease (dated by TCRdb to the late 2010s). Receptor amplification or capture employed 5' RACE. Sequencer: Illumina HiSeq 2500. TCRdb reprocessed the reads and assigns one entry to each CDR3 protein sequence, leaving out DNA. The sample table gives over 110,000 distinct CDR3 sequences. The leading ten clones occupy 2.4% of the sample. The specimen was blood. These receptors all come from a human donor with ulcerative colitis or Crohn's disease, or a healthy co-twin of an affected twin (not recorded which).

This sequence joins TRBV6-1 and TRBJ2-3; TCRdb reports TRBD1, a call that lacks DNA to check it against. Germline values: CDR1 MNHNS, CDR2 SASEGT. This CDR3 has 14 amino acids. The CDR3 spells CASRKTGGVDTQYF.

V gene TRBV4-2 combines with J gene TRBJ1-2; the D call from TCRdb, TRBD1, cannot be confirmed without DNA. CDR3 length: 16 residues. Germline V gene lookup returns CDR1 LGHNA and CDR2 YNFKEQ. The CDR3 loop is CASSQDKGQGAFGYTF.

The chain is built from TRBV20-1 and TRBJ1-1. CDR3 length equals 12 residues. Germline V gene data show CDR1 as DFQATT and CDR2 as SNEGSKA (reference sequence). The CDR3 sequence: CSAGRLNTEAFF.

This chain links TRBV4-3 with TRBJ1-3; the D call from TCRdb, TRBD1, cannot be confirmed without DNA. From germline, CDR1 is LGHNA and CDR2 YSLEER. This CDR3 is 18 amino acids long. The CDR3 region is CASSQDSRGWGTGNTIYF.

The chain links TRBV20-1 to TRBJ1-2. Germline V gene lookup returns CDR1 DFQATT and CDR2 SNEGSKA (reference sequence). This CDR3 is built from 13 residues. The CDR3 here is CSASTRLTAGYTF.

The chain is built from TRBV5-4 and TRBJ2-2; TCRdb outputs TRBD2, but without DNA this stays unchecked. The CDR3 sequence is 18 residues long. The germline V gene encodes CDR1 SGHNT and CDR2 YYREEE (reference sequence). The CDR3 sequence is CASSLDPSGGMNTGELFF.

This chain uses TRBV20-1 with TRBJ1-6; the TCRdb D gene call, TRBD1, has no DNA to confirm it. Germline CDR1 reads DFQATT; CDR2 reads SNEGSKA (reference sequence). The CDR3 loop spans 16 amino acids. This CDR3 reads CSAPSGQGIGYSPLHF.

This rearrangement joins TRBV5-1 to TRBJ2-5; TCRdb picks TRBD1, but there is no DNA to check that call. The CDR3 loop spans 14 amino acids. Germline lookup yields CDR1 SGHRS and CDR2 YFSETQ. CDR3 sequence: CASSLSGTEETQYF.

The J gene is TRBJ2-4, the V gene TRBV6-1; no DNA is available, so the TRBD2 call from TCRdb remains unchecked. CDR1 is MNHNS and CDR2 is SASEGT in the germline V gene. This CDR3 is built from 18 residues. CDR3 protein: CASSPDQTSRIAKNIQCF.

The chain carries TRBV19 and TRBJ1-5. Germline CDR1 LNHDA, CDR2 SQIVND (reference sequence). The CDR3 consists of 13 residues. CDR3: CASSIEVHQPQHF.

This chain uses TRBV15 with TRBJ2-5. Germline-derived CDR1 and CDR2 are LNHNV and YYDKDF (reference sequence). The CDR3 loop spans 13 amino acids. The CDR3 loop reads CATSREAQETQYF. Full variable domain (remainder filled in from reference TRBV15 and TRBJ2-5): DAMVIQNPRYQVTQFGKPVTLSCSQTLNHNVMYWYQQKSSQAPKLLFHYYDKDFNNEADTPDNFQSRRPNTSFCFLDIRSPGLGDTAMYLCATSREAQETQYFGPGTRLLVL.

The chain combines TRBV10-3 with TRBJ2-7; no DNA is available, so the TRBD1 call from TCRdb remains unchecked. The CDR3 has 15 amino acids. CDR1 is ENHRY and CDR2 is SYGVKD in the germline V gene. CDR3 residues: CAISGAGGATYEQYF.

The rearrangement joins TRBV6-5 to TRBJ1-2; TCRdb selects TRBD1, and the lack of DNA leaves this call unchecked. The CDR3 extends over 13 amino acids. Germline loops: CDR1 MNHEY, CDR2 SVGAGI. This chain's CDR3 is CASRMTGDYGYTF.

The chain is built from TRBV5-1 and TRBJ2-1. The CDR3 runs to 14 residues. The V gene's germline CDR1 is SGHRS and CDR2 YFSETQ. CDR3 protein: CASSLVVGYNEQFF. Full variable domain (missing parts from reference TRBV5-1 and TRBJ2-1): KAGVTQTPRYLIKTRGQQVTLSCSPISGHRSVSWYQQTPGQGLQFLFEYFSETQRNKGNFPGRFSGRQFSNSRSEMNVSTLELGDSALYLCASSLVVGYNEQFFGPGTRLTVL.

This chain connects TRBV3-1 to TRBJ2-4; TCRdb designates TRBD1, a call that cannot be tested without DNA. In germline, CDR1 is LGHDT, CDR2 YNNKEL (reference sequence). The CDR3 loop spans 12 amino acids. The chain's CDR3 is CASSDRGYIQYF.

The chain employs TRBV5-1 and TRBJ2-1; without DNA, the TCRdb call of TRBD2 cannot be checked. CDR1 SGHRS and CDR2 YFSETQ come from the germline V gene. The CDR3 consists of 20 residues. The CDR3 sequence: CASSFPTGTSGSNPYNEQFF.

This chain links TRBV5-1 with TRBJ2-7. Germline V lookup: CDR1 SGHRS, CDR2 YFSETQ. The CDR3 runs to 13 residues. The CDR3 spells CASSLGVGLEQYF.

The V gene is TRBV12-3 or TRBV12-4, the J gene TRBJ1-1; there is no DNA to check the TCRdb D call of TRBD1. The CDR3 is 15 residues long. The CDR3 protein is CASSGQGARSTEAFF.

This chain links TRBV5-1 with TRBJ1-1. The CDR3 sequence is 19 residues long. Germline CDR1 SGHRS, CDR2 YFSETQ. The CDR3 spells CASSFIGGVGTTTYTEAFF.

This chain connects TRBV3-1 to TRBJ1-1. From germline, CDR1 is LGHDT and CDR2 YNNKEL (reference sequence). This CDR3 is built from 14 residues. The CDR3 is CASSLEGRRTEAFF.

The rearrangement links TRBV6-5 to TRBJ2-2. The V gene's germline CDR1 is MNHEY and CDR2 SVGAGI. This CDR3 comprises 15 residues. CDR3 sequence: CASRTTSANTGELFF.

The chain links TRBV29-1 to TRBJ2-5; TCRdb's D gene call, TRBD1, goes unchecked for lack of DNA. The CDR3 sequence is 13 residues long. Germline CDR1 and CDR2: SQVTM and ANQGSEA. The CDR3 protein is CSVGVGAGETQYF.

The chain uses TRBV7-2 and TRBJ2-5; TCRdb reports TRBD1, a call that lacks DNA to check it against. The germline V gene has CDR1 SGHTA and CDR2 FQGNSA. The CDR3 loop spans 15 amino acids. The CDR3 sequence: CASSLVAGGQETQYF.

The rearrangement uses TRBV6-5 and TRBJ2-1; TCRdb names TRBD1, which stays unverified in the absence of DNA. Germline assignment: CDR1 MNHEY and CDR2 SVGAGI. This CDR3 spans 12 amino acids. CDR3 amino acids: CASSYSGTGVVF.